This record looks at one T cell receptor (beta chain) sequence and its context. Its antigen is not known. This entry is derived from a study of Tregs in tolerant kidney transplant recipients. Profiling relied on immunoSEQ multiplex PCR, and the TCRdb table lists in-frame clones only, not all of them. The sample records about 240,000 clones, approximately 84% being singletons. Study-wide points: Validation in larger populations is needed because few patients were studied. Activated donor B cell expansion appeared to reveal the most relevant donor-specific TCRbeta repertoire.

Unstimulated regulatory T cells (CD4+CD25+CD127-), CD4+CD25- non-regulatory cells, CD4 and CD8 cells were FACS-sorted from thawed PBMCs. Germline V CDR1 and CDR2: GTSNPN, SVGIG (reference sequence). Trimming cost V 5 bases and J 4 bases, with 8 bases left between them. The CDR3 runs to 12 residues. V usage is TRBV30 and J usage is TRBJ2-2; unclear D gene. Input material: CD4+ T cells from blood. The receptor was derived from a human donor in good health. CDR3 sequence: CAWLYITGELFF. In DNA form, the CDR3 reads TGTGCCTGGCTGTATATCACCGGGGAGCTGTTTTTT.